This TCR beta chain was found in a study of cytotoxic CD8 clonotypes in ibrutinib-treated CLL. Investigators sought sequencing depths of between 1 in 200,000 and 1 in 1 million T cells. Data came from immunoSEQ multiplex PCR; TCRdb stores just in-frame clones and leaves some out. Here the sample spans more than 200,000 clones, 75% to 85% being singletons. Broader study findings: Against age-matched healthy donors, baseline clonality ran higher and tracked circulating CD8+ T-cell counts.

V was cut by 0 bases and J by 1 base, with 10 bases left in between. The CDR3 is made up of 15 amino acids. Looked up from germline, CDR1 is MGHRA and CDR2 is YSYEKL. As regards this clone: What it recognizes is unknown.

The source of this sequence is a human donor with chronic lymphocytic leukemia. The sample in question was PBMCs, obtained after 12 months of ibrutinib treatment. J is TRBJ2-7 and V is TRBV4-1; tentative D call: TRBD1 (6 bases). The CDR3 sequence: CASSQENRASYEQYF. DNA of the CDR3: TGCGCCAGCAGCCAAGAAAACAGGGCTTCCTACGAGCAGTACTTC.